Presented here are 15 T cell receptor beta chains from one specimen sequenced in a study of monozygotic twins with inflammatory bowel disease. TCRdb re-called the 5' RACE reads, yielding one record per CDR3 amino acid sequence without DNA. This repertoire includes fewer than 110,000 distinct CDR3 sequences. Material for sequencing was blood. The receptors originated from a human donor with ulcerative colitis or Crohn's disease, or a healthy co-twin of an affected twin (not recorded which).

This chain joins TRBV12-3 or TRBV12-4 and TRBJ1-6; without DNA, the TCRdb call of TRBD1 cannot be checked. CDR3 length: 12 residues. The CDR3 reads CASSTGGAPLHF.

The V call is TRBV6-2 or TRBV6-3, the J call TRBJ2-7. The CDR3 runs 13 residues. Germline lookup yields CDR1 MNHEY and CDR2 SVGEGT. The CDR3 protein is CASSYVQRYEQYF.

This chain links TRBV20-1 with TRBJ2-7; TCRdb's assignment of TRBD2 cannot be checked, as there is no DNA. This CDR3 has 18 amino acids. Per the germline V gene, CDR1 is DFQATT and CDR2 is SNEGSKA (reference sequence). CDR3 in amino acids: CSARAVGFTSGVPYEQYF.

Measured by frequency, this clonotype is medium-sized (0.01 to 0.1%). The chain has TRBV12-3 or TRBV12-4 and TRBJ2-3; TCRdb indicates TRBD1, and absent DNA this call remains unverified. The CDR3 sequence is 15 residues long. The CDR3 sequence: CASSSGTGDTDTQYF.

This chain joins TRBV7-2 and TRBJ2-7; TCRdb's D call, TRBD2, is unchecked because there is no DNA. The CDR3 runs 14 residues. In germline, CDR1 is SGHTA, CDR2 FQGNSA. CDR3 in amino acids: CASSLASVSYEQYF.

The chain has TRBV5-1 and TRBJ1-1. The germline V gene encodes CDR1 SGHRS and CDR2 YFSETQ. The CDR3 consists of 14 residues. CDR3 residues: CASSPSTTNTEAFF.

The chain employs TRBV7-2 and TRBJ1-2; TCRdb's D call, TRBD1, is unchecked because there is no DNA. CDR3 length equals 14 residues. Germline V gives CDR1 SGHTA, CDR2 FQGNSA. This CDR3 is CASSLSGEVYGYTF.

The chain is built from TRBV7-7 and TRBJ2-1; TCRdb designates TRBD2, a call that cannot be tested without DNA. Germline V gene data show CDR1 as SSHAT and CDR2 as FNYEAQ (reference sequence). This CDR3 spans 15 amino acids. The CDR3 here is CTSSSLGTRSDEQFF. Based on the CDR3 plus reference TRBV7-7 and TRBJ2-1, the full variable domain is GAGVSQSPRYKVTKRGQDVTLRCDPISSHATLYWYQQALGQGPEFLTYFNYEAQPDKSGLPSDRFSAERPEGSISTLTIQRTEQRDSAMYRCTSSSLGTRSDEQFFGPGTRLTVL.

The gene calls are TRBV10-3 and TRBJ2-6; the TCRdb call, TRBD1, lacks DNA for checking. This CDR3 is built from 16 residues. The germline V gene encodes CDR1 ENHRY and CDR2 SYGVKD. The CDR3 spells CAGRAGLAPGANVLTF.

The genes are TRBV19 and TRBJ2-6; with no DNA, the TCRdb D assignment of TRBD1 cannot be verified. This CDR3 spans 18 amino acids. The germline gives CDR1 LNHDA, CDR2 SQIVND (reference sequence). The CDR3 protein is CASTTGTGGASGANVLTF.

The CDR3 reads CASSSDERITNGYTF. The chain has TRBV6-5 and TRBJ1-2. Germline lookup yields CDR1 MNHEY and CDR2 SVGAGI. The CDR3 totals 15 residues.

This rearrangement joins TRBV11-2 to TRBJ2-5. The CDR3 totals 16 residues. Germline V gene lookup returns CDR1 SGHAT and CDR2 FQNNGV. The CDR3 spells CASSLDRSSRPETQYF.

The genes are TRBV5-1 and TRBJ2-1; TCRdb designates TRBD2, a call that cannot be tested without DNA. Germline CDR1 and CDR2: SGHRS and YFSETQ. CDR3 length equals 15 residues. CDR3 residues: CASSPTGTAAGKQFF.

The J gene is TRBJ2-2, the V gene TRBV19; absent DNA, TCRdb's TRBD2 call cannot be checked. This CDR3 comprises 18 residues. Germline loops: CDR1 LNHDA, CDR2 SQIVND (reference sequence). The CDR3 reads CASSIYMGLTSNTGELFF.

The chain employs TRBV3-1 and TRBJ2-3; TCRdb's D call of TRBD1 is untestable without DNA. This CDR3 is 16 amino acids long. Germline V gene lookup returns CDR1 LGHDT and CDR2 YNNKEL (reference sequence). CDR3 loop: CASSTGGSRGTDTQYF.